This T cell receptor (beta chain) was found in a study of T cells in localized non-small cell lung cancer. The germline CDR1 and CDR2 sequences are SQVTM and ANQGSEA. The CDR3 extends over 14 amino acids. Trimming took off 2 bases at V and 10 bases at J, with 18 bases between the two ends. Regarding the study as a whole: Longer overall survival was associated with a higher density of T cells in the blood. Because only a single region of the tumor was sequenced, heterogeneity remains possible. Of the top 100 tumor clones, median approximately 50 were in adjacent lung, approximately 30 among its top 100. Tumor showed lower T cell clonality than uninvolved adjacent lung, where it was highest.

Only in-frame clones appear in the TCRdb table, and some are missing; sequencing was by immunoSEQ multiplex PCR. The sample consists of 25,000 to 40,000 clones, approximately 80% of them appearing once. As concerns this clone: What it binds is unknown.

The sequence derives from a male donor aged 60 or over with stage II squamous cell lung carcinoma. The rearrangement links TRBV29-1 to TRBJ2-1; the D is unclear. The material sequenced was peripheral blood, taken before any cancer treatment. The CDR3 DNA reads as TGCAGCGTTGAACTCTGGTCCCGACGGTGGGAGCAGTTCTTC. This codes for CSVELWSRRWEQFF.